This TCR beta chain came from a study of T cell responses to AZD1222 COVID-19 vaccine. Whole-study results and caveats: Unmutated regions of variants are reportedly targeted by nearly half of spike-specific TCRs. The breadth and depth of Spike-specific TCRs increased once two AZD1222 doses had been given. Donors were mostly white British, more females; clonal diversity possibly underestimated. The study identified only five to seven AZD1222 recipients as seropositive at baseline.

Comment on this clone: Its matching antigen is unknown.

This table comes from immunoSEQ multiplex PCR, and its TCRdb copy is limited to in-frame clones, with some not included. The top ten clones hold 5% of a sample with 95,000 to 150,000 clones, roughly 91% of them seen once. This receptor was identified in an adult who received the AZD1222 COVID-19 vaccine. The specimen comprised peripheral blood, sampled 28 days after the second AZD1222 dose.

DNA of the CDR3: TGCAGTGGGGATAGCGGGGGCGGGACAGATACGCAGTATTTT. As protein: CSGDSGGGTDTQYF. The chain couples TRBV29-1 to TRBJ2-3; 9 bases line up with TRBD2. The germline CDR1 and CDR2 sequences are SQVTM and ANQGSEA. This CDR3 is built from 14 residues.